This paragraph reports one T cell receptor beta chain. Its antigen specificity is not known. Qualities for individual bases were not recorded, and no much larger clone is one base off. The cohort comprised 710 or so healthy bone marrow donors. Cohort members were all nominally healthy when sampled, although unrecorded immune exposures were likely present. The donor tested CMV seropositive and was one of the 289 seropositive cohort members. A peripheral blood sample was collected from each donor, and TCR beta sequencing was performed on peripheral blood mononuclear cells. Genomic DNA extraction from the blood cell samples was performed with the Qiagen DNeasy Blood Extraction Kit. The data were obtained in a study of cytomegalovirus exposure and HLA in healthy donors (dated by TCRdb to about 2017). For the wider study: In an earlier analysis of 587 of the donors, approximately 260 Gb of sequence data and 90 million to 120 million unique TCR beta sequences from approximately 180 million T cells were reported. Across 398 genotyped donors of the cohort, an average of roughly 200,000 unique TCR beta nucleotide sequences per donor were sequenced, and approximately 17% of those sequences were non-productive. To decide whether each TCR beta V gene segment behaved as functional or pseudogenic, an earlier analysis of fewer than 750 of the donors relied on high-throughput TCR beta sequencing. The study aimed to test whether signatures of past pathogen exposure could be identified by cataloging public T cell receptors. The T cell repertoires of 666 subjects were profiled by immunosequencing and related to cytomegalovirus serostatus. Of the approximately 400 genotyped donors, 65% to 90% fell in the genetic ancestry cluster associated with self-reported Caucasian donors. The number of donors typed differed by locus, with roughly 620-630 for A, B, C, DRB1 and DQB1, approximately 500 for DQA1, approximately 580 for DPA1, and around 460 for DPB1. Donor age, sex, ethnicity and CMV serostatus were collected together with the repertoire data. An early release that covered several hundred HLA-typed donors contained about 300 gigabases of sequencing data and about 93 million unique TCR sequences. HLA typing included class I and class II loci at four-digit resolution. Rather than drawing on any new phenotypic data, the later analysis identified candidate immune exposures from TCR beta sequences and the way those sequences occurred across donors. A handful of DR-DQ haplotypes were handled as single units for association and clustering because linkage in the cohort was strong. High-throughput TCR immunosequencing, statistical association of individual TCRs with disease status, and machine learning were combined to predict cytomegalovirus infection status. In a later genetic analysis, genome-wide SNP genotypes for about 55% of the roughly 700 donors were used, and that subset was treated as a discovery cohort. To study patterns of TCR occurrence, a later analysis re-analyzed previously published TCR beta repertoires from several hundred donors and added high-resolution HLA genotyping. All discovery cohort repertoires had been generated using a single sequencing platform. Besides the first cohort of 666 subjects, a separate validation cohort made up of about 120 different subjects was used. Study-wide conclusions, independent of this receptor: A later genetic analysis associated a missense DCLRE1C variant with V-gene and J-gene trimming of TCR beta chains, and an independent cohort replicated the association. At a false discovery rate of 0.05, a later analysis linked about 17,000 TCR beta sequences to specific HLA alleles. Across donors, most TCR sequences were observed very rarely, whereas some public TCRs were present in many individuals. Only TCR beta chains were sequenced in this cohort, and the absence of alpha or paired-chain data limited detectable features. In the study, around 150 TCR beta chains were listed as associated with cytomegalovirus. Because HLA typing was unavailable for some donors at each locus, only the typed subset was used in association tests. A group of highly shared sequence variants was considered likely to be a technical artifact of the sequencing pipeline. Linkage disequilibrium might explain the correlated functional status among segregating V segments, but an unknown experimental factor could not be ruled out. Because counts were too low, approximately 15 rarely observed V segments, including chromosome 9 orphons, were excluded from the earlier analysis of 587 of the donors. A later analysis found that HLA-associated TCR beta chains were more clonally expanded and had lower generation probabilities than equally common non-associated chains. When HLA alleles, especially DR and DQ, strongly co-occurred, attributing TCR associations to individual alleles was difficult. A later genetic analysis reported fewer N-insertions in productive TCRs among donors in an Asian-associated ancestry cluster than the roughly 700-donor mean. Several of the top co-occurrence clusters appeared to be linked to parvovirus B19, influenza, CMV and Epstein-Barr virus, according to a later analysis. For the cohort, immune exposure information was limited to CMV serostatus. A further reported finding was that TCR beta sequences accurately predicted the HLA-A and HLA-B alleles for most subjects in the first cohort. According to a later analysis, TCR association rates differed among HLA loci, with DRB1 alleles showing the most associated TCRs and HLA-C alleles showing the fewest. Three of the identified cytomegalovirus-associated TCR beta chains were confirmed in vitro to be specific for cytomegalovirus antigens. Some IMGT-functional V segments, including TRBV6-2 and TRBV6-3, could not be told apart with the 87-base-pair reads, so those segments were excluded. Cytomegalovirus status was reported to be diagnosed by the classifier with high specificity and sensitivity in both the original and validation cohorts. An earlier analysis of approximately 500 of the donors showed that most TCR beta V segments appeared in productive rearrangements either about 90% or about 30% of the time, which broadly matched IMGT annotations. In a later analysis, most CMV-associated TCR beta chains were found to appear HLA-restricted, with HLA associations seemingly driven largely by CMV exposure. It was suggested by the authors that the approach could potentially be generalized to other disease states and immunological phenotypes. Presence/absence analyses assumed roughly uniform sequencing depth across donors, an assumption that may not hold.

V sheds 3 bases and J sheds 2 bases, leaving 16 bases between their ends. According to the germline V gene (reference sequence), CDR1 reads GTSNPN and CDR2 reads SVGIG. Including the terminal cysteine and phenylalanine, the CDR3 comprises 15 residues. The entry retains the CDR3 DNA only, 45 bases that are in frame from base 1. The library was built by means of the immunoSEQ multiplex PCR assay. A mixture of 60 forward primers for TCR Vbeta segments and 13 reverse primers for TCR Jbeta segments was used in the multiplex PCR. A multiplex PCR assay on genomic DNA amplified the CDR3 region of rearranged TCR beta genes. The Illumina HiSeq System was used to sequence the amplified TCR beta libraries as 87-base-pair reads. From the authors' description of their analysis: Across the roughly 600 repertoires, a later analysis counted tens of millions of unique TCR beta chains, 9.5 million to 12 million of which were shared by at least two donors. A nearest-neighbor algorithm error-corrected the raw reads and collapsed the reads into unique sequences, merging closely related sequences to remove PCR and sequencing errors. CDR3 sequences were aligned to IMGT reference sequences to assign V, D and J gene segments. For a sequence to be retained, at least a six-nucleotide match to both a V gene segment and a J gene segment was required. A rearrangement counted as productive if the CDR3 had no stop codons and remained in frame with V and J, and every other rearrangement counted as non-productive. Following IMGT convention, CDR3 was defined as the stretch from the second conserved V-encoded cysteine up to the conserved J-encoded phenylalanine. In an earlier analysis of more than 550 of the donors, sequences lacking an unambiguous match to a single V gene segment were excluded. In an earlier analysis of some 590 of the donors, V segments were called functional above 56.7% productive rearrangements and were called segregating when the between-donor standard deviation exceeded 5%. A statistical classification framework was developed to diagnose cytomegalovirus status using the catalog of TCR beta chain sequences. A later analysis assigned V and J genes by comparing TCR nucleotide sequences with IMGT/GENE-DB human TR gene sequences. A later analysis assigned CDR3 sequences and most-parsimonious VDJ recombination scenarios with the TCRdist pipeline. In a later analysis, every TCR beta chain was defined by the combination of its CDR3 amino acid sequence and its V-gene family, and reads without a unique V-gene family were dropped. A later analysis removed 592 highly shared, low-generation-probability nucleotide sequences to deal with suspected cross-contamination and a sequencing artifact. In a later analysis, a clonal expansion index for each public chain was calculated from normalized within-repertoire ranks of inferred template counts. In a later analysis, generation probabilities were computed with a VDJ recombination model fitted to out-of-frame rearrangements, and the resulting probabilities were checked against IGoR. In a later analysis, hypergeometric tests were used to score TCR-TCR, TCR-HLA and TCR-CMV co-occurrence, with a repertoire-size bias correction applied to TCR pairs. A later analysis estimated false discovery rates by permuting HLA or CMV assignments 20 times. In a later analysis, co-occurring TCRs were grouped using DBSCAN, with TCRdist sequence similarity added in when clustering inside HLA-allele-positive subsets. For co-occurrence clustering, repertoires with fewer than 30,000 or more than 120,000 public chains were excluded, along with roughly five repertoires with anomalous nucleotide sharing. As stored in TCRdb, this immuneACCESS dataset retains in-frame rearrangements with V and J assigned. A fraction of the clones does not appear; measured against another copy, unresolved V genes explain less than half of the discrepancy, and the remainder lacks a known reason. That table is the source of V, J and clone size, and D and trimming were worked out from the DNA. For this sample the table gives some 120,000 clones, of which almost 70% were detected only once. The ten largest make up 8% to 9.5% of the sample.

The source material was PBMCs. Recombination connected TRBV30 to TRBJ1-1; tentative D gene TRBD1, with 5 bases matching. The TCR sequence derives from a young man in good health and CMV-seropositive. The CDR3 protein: CAWRGLGGDNTEAFF. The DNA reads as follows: TGTGCCTGGAGAGGGCTCGGGGGTGACAACACTGAAGCTTTCTTT.